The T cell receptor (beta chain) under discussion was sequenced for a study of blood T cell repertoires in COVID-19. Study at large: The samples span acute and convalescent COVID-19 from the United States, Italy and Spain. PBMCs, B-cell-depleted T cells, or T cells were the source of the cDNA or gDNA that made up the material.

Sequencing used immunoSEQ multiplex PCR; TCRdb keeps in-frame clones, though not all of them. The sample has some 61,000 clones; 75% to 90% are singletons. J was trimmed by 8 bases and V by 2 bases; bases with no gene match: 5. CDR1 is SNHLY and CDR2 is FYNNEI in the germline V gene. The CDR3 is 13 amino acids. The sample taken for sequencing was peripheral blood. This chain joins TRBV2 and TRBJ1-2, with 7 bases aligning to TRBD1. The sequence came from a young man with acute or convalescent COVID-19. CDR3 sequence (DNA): TGTGCCAGCAGTGAATGGGACAGCTGGGGCTACACCTTC. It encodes CASSEWDSWGYTF.